This section outlines one T cell receptor (beta chain) sequence together with its context. Its antigen is undetermined. Trimming removed 1 base from V and 6 bases from J, with 16 bases in between. The germline gives CDR1 SGHVS, CDR2 FNYEAQ. The CDR3 totals 15 residues. This sample is part of a study of T cell repertoires in cytomegalovirus infection. For the study at large: Selected CMV epitopes included recently identified HLA-C-restricted ones as well as well-studied HLA-B-restricted ones. From public TCR beta signatures came an indication of both CMV infection and matching HLA type. Whole-study results and caveats: Adding up the frequency of public TCR beta families identified people who carried CMV plus the relevant HLA. CMV-specific TCR beta clonotypes restricted by HLA-C were the ones dominating the ex vivo response.

TCRdb fed the reads into MiXCR, producing one record per CDR3 protein. The sample consists of 450,000 to 600,000 distinct CDR3 sequences, approximately 46% of them appearing once. The chain joins TRBV7-6 to TRBJ2-7; D is possibly TRBD2 (5 bases). This sequence originates from a human donor in good health (CMV status not recorded). Some clones in this sample may be carry-over from other donors' samples. The sequences come from cultured PBMCs, collected from culture after CMV antigen stimulation. The CDR3 DNA reads TGTGCCAGCAGCTTAGAGGGTTCCGGGGTATCCGAGCAGTACTTC. The encoded protein is CASSLEGSGVSEQYF.